This TCR beta chain appears in the sequencing data of a study of T-cell memory formation after mild COVID-19. About the study: TCR clusters were mostly donor specific.

This clonotype has just a few counts. Using its own MiXCR run on the 5' RACE reads, TCRdb lists one record per CDR3 protein. The sample holds 400,000 to 500,000 distinct CDR3 sequences, approximately 24% seen once. The CDR3 consists of 16 residues. Trimming pared 0 bases from V and 2 bases from J, leaving 11 bases between. The V gene's germline CDR1 is MNHEY and CDR2 SVGAGI. The clonotype comes from an adult woman who had mild COVID-19 (a few samples of this study predate the infection). Cell type and time point are not known. The material sequenced was PBMCs or a T cell subset sorted from them (not recorded which). The chain carries TRBV6-5 and TRBJ1-5, with D possibly matching TRBD1 (5 bases). The CDR3 here is CASSYSRGTGNQPQHF. The CDR3 DNA sequence: TGTGCCAGCAGTTACTCGAGAGGGACGGGCAATCAGCCCCAGCATTTT.